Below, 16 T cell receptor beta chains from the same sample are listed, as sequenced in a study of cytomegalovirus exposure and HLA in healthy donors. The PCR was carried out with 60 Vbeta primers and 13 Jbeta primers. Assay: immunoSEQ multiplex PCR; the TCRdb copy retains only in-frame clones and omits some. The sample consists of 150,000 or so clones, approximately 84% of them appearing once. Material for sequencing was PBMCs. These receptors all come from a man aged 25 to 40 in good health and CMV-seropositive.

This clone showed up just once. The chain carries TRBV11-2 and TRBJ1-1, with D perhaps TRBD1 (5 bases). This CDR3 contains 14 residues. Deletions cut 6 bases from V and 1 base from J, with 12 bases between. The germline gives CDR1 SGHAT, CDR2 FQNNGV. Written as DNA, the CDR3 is TGTGCCAGCAGGTCCTGGGGCAGGAACACTGAAGCTTTCTTT. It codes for CASRSWGRNTEAFF.

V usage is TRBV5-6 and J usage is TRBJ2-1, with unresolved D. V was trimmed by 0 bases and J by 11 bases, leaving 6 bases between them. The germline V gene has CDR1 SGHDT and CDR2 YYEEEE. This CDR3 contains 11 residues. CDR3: CASSLASKQFF. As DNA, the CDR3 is TGTGCCAGCAGCTTGGCCTCTAAGCAGTTCTTC. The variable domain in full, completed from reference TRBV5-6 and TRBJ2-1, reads DAGVTQSPTHLIKTRGQQVTLRCSPKSGHDTVSWYQQALGQGPQFIFQYYEEEERQRGNFPDRFSGHQFPNYSSELNVNALLLGDSALYLCASSLASKQFFGPGTRLTVL.

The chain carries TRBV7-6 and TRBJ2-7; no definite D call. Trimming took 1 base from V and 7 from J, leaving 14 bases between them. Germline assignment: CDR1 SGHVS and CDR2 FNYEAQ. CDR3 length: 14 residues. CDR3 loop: CASSLEILGEEQYF. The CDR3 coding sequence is TGTGCCAGCAGCTTAGAAATACTTGGAGAAGAGCAGTACTTC.

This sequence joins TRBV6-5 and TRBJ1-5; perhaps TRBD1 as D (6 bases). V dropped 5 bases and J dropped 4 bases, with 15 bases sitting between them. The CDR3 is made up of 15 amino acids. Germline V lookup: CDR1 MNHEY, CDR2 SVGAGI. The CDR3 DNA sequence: TGTGCCAGCAGTCGGAGGGGAGGGGGGAATCAGCCCCAGCATTTT. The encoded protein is CASSRRGGGNQPQHF.

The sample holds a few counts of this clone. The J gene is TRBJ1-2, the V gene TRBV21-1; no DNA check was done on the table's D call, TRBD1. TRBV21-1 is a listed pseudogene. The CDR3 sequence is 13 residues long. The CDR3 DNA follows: TGTGCCAGCAGCAAAGCTACAGCCTATGGCTACACCTTC. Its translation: CASSKATAYGYTF.

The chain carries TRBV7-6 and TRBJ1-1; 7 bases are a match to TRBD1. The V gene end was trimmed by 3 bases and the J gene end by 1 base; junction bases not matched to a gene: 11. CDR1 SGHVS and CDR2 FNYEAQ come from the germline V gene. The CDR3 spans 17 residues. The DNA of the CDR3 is TGTGCCAGCAGCTTCGACAGGGTTTCGCTAGAGAACACTGAAGCTTTCTTT. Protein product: CASSFDRVSLENTEAFF.

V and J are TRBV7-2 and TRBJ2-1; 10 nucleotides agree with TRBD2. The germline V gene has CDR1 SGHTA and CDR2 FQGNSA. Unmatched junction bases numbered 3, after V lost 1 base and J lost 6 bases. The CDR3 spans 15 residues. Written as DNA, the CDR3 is TGTGCCAGCAGCTTAGTTCTAGCGGGAGTCAATGAGCAGTTCTTC. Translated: CASSLVLAGVNEQFF.

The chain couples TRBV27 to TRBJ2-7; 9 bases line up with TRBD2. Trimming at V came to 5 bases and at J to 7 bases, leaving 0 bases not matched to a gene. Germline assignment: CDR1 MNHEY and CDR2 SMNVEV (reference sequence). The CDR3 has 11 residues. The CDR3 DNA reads TGTGCCAGCAGTCTAGCGGGGGAGCAGTACTTC. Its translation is CASSLAGEQYF.

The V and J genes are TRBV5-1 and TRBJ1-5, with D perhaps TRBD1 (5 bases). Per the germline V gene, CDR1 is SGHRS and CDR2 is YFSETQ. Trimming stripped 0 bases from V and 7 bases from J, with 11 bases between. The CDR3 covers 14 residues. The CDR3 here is CASSLEAGRQPQHF. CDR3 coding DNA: TGCGCCAGCAGCTTGGAGGCAGGGCGGCAGCCCCAGCATTTT.

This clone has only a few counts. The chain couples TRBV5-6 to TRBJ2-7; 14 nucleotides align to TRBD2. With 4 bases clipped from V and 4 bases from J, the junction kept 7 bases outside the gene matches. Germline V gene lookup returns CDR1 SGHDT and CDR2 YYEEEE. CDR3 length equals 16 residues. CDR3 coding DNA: TGTGCCAGCAGCCCAGGACTAGCGGGAGGTGGTTACGAGCAGTACTTC. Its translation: CASSPGLAGGGYEQYF.

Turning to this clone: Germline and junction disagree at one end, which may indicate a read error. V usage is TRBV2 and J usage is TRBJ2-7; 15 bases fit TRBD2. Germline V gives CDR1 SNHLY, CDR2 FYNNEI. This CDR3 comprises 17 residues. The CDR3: CASREGGTSGGSYEQYF. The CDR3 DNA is TGTGCCAGCAGGGAAGGGGGGACTAGCGGGGGGTCCTACGAGCAGTACTTC.

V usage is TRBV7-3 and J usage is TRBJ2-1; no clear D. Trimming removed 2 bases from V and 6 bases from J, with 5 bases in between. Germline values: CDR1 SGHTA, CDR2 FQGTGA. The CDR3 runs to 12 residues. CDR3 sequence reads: CASSLVGNEQFF. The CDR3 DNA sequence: TGTGCCAGCAGCTTAGTCGGCAATGAGCAGTTCTTC.

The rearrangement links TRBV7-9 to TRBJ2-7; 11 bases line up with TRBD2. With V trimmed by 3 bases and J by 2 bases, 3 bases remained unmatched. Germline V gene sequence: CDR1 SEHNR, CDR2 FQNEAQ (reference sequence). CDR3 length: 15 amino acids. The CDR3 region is CASSFDSGGAYEQYF. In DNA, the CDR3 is TGTGCCAGCAGCTTCGATAGCGGGGGGGCCTACGAGCAGTACTTC.

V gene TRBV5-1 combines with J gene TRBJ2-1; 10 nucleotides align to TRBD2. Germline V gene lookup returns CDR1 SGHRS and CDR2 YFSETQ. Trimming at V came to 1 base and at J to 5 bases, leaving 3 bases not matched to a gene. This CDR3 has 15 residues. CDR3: CASSLTLAGNNEQFF. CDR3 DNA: TGCGCCAGCAGCTTGACACTAGCGGGGAACAATGAGCAGTTCTTC.

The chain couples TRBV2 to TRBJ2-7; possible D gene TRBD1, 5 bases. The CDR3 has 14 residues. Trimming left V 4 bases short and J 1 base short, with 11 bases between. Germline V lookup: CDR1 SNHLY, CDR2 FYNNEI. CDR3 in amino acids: CASSGRTFSYEQYF. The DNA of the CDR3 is TGTGCCAGCAGTGGCCGGACATTTTCCTACGAGCAGTACTTC.

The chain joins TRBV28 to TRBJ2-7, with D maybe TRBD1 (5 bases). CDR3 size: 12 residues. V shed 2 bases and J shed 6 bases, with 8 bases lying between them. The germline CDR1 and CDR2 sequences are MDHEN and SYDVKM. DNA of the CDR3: TGTGCCAGCAGTTTAAAGGGGCGCGAGCAGTACTTC. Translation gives CASSLKGREQYF.